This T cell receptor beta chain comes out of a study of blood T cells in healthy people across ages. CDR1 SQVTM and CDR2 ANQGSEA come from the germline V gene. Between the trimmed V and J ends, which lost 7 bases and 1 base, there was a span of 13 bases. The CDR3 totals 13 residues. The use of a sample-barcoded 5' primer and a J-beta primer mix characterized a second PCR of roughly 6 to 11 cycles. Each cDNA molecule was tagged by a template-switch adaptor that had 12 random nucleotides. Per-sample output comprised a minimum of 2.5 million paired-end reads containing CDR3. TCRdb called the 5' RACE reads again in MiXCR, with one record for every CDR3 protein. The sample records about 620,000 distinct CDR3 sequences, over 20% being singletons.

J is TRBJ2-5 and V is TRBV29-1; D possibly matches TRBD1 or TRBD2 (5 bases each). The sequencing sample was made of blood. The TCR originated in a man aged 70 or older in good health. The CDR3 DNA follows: TGCAGCGCCACCTGGGGACCCCAAGAGACCCAGTACTTC. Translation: CSATWGPQETQYF.